This TCR beta chain is drawn from a study of blood T cell repertoires in COVID-19. Study overall: Sources were T cells, B-cell-depleted T cells, or PBMCs; the material itself was cDNA or gDNA.

Germline CDR1 is LNHDA and CDR2 is SQIVND (reference sequence). The germline V and J ends were trimmed by 5 bases and 3 bases, with 17 bases remaining between them. The CDR3 spans 15 residues. The method was immunoSEQ multiplex PCR; TCRdb's version includes in-frame clones alone and lacks a portion of them. The sample records about 210,000 clones, approximately 80% being singletons. Recruitment covered some 25 US areas and drew participants whose ages spanned about 18 to 90 years. The sequence was collected from a woman aged 50 to 65 with acute COVID-19. Sequenced: PBMCs or T cells enriched from blood (not recorded which). The V gene is TRBV19, the J gene TRBJ2-7; a weak D match, TRBD2 (6 bases). CDR3 amino acids: CASSVSGTAIYEQYF. CDR3 bases: TGTGCCAGTAGTGTCTCCGGGACTGCGATCTACGAGCAGTACTTC.